Listed below are T cell receptor beta chains from one sample, sequenced in a study of T cell changes during pregnancy in multiple sclerosis. Produced via immunoSEQ multiplex PCR; TCRdb's table is partial and in-frame only. Here the sample spans around 40,000 clones, roughly 90% being singletons. Sequencing used CD4+ T cells from peripheral blood mononuclear cells, obtained in the second trimester of pregnancy. The receptor source for this set is a female donor with multiple sclerosis, enrolled in a pregnancy study. CDR3s include the opening cysteine and the closing phenylalanine or tryptophan. Fields, in order: V gene, J gene, clone size, D gene, CDR3 protein, CDR3 DNA. D genes are given only for firm matches. Part of the rows lack a size; the others show once, few, many or a class for expanded clones.

TRBV6-1	TRBJ1-1	-	-	CASSEGAGEASEAFF	TGTGCCAGCAGTGAAGGCGCAGGGGAAGCCTCTGAAGCTTTCTTT
TRBV7-2	TRBJ2-5	-	-	CASSARGPETQYF	TGTGCCAGCAGCGCCAGGGGCCCGGAGACCCAGTACTTC
TRBV5-1	TRBJ1-1	-	-	CASSFLAELNTEAFF	TGCGCCAGCAGCTTCTTGGCGGAATTGAACACTGAAGCTTTCTTT
TRBV30	TRBJ2-1	-	-	CAWGRPANEQFF	TGTGCCTGGGGCAGGCCCGCCAATGAGCAGTTCTTC
TRBV18	TRBJ2-7	-	-	CASSPDSSYEQYF	TGTGCCAGCTCACCGGACAGTTCCTACGAGCAGTACTTC
TRBV5-1	TRBJ2-7	few	-	CASSWSRDTRNYEQYF	TGCGCCAGCAGCTGGAGCCGGGACACTAGAAACTACGAGCAGTACTTC
TRBV10-3	TRBJ1-2	-	TRBD1	CAIRIRSSTGGDGYTF	TGTGCCATCAGAATCCGGTCCTCGACAGGGGGGGATGGCTACACCTTC
TRBV29-1	TRBJ1-2	-	-	CSVEGGTTANYGYTF	TGCAGCGTTGAAGGGGGTACGACAGCTAACTATGGCTACACCTTC
TRBV5-1	TRBJ2-3	-	-	CASSLGGSATQYF	TGCGCCAGCAGCTTGGGGGGCTCGGCTACGCAGTATTTT
TRBV27	TRBJ2-1	-	TRBD1	CASSRTGIIGNEQFF	TGTGCCAGCAGTCGGACAGGGATTATCGGTAATGAGCAGTTCTTC
TRBV30	TRBJ1-1	-	TRBD1	CAWSTLTGGTEAFF	TGTGCCTGGAGTACCCTGACAGGGGGCACTGAAGCTTTCTTT
TRBV25-1	TRBJ2-1	-	TRBD1	CASSGRSAGTGGHEQFF	TGTGCCAGCAGTGGAAGGAGCGCCGGGACAGGGGGCCATGAGCAGTTCTTC
TRBV5-1	TRBJ2-2	-	TRBD2	CASSLAAAGVSGELFF	TGCGCCAGCAGCTTGGCGGCAGCGGGAGTCTCCGGGGAGCTGTTTTTT
TRBV18	TRBJ1-2	-	TRBD1	CASSPSGQGGYGYTF	TGTGCCAGCTCACCCTCAGGACAGGGTGGCTATGGCTACACCTTC
TRBV5-5	TRBJ1-2	-	TRBD1	CASSLSLTGGRYGYTF	TGTGCCAGCAGCTTGAGCCTTACAGGGGGCCGATATGGCTACACCTTC
TRBV27	TRBJ2-3	-	-	CASSSPIHTDTQYF	TGTGCCAGCAGTTCCCCCATCCACACAGATACGCAGTATTTT
TRBV30	TRBJ1-2	-	TRBD1	CAWAGQGLPYGYTF	TGTGCCTGGGCCGGACAGGGCCTCCCCTATGGCTACACCTTC
TRBV19	TRBJ1-1	-	TRBD1	CASSLPGTANTEAFF	TGTGCCAGTAGTCTCCCCGGGACAGCAAACACTGAAGCTTTCTTT
TRBV9	TRBJ1-2	-	-	CASSVSAGGRNYGYTF	TGTGCCAGCAGCGTAAGCGCCGGGGGAAGAAACTATGGCTACACCTTC
TRBV19	TRBJ1-2	-	-	CASSISLARQSNYGYTF	TGTGCCAGTAGTATCTCGTTGGCGAGACAGTCAAACTATGGCTACACCTTC
TRBV10-3	TRBJ1-3	-	TRBD1	CAITSGTDAGNTIYF	TGTGCCATCACCTCCGGGACAGATGCTGGAAACACCATATATTTT
TRBV14	TRBJ1-1	-	TRBD1	CASSTTPLLTGTTEAFF	TGTGCCAGCAGCACGACCCCCCTGCTGACAGGGACCACTGAAGCTTTCTTT
TRBV5-1	TRBJ2-4	once	TRBD2	CASSIVGTSGKNIQYF	TGCGCCAGCTCCATAGTTGGAACTAGCGGGAAAAACATTCAGTACTTC
TRBV25-1	TRBJ1-4	-	TRBD1	CASSDDRGGNEKLFF	TGTGCCAGCAGTGATGACAGGGGCGGTAATGAAAAACTGTTTTTT
TRBV6-5	TRBJ1-2	-	-	CASSYSAHDGYTF	TGTGCCAGCAGTTACTCAGCCCACGATGGCTACACCTTC
TRBV7-2	TRBJ1-6	few	-	CASSLEPGENSPLHF	TGTGCCAGCAGCTTAGAGCCAGGGGAAAATTCACCCCTCCACTTT
TRBV5-1	TRBJ2-1	-	TRBD2	CASSLVPLAGKNEQFF	TGCGCCAGCAGCTTGGTCCCCTTAGCGGGGAAAAATGAGCAGTTCTTC
TRBV7-2	TRBJ1-6	-	-	CASSSGQPNSPLHF	TGTGCCAGCAGCTCAGGACAGCCTAATTCACCCCTCCACTTT
TRBV5-4	TRBJ1-2	-	-	CASSLVLGGYTF	TGTGCCAGCAGCTTGGTTCTCGGGGGCTACACCTTC
TRBV6-1	TRBJ2-1	-	TRBD2	CASSEPTSGGGSSYNEQFF	TGTGCCAGCAGTGAACCAACTAGCGGGGGTGGGAGCTCCTACAATGAGCAGTTCTTC
TRBV7-2	TRBJ1-1	-	-	CASSPQPSGTEAFF	TGTGCCAGCAGCCCCCAGCCTTCAGGGACTGAAGCTTTCTTT
TRBV5-1	TRBJ2-1	-	TRBD2	CASSLAGEPYNEQFF	TGCGCCAGCAGCTTAGCGGGGGAACCCTACAATGAGCAGTTCTTC
TRBV28	TRBJ1-1	-	-	CASSKNRARLTNTEAFF	TGTGCCAGCAGTAAAAACAGGGCCCGGTTGACGAACACTGAAGCTTTCTTT
TRBV11-2	TRBJ2-7	-	TRBD1	CASSSRDRLSYEQYF	TGTGCCAGCAGCAGCCGGGACAGATTATCCTACGAGCAGTACTTC
TRBV7-9	TRBJ1-1	-	-	CASRLTEGVAEAFF	TGTGCCAGCAGACTTACCGAGGGCGTCGCTGAAGCTTTCTTT
TRBV4-3	TRBJ1-1	-	-	CASSRVRGFGDTEAFF	TGCGCCAGCAGCCGAGTCCGGGGGTTTGGGGACACTGAAGCTTTCTTT
TRBV4-2	TRBJ2-5	-	TRBD2	CASSQEPREGRQTQYF	TGTGCCAGCAGCCAAGAACCCCGGGAGGGCCGGCAGACCCAGTACTTC
TRBV7-2	TRBJ1-4	-	-	CASSLSSDEKLFF	TGTGCCAGCAGCTTAAGCTCGGATGAAAAACTGTTTTTT
TRBV30	TRBJ2-7	-	-	CAWSPGESVYEQYF	TGTGCCTGGAGTCCCGGGGAAAGCGTCTACGAGCAGTACTTC
TRBV4-3	TRBJ1-2	once	TRBD1	CASSGDRIYGYTF	TGCGCCAGCAGCGGGGACAGGATCTATGGCTACACCTTC
TRBV11-2	TRBJ2-7	-	-	CASSSSTGNYEQYF	TGTGCCAGCAGCTCATCGACAGGAAACTACGAGCAGTACTTC
TRBV5-4	TRBJ1-3	once	-	CASSRTVAGQPGNTIYF	TGTGCCAGCAGCCGAACCGTGGCAGGGCAGCCTGGAAACACCATATATTTT